The sample holds a few counts of the clone carrying this TCR beta chain. TCRdb called the RT-PCR reads again in MiXCR, with one record for every CDR3 protein. In the table there are 500,000 or so distinct CDR3 sequences, about 10% of which are singletons. These data are taken from a study of response to subunit inactivated influenza vaccine. Trimming shortened V by 1 base and J by 8 bases, and 12 bases separated the two germline ends. From germline, CDR1 is SGHNT and CDR2 YENEEA. The CDR3 totals 14 residues. The clonotype originates from a man aged 45-60 years who received an inactivated influenza vaccine. This specimen was PBMCs from blood, taken about 6 weeks after vaccination. The chain combines TRBV11-3 with TRBJ2-1; D remains ambiguous. Here the CDR3 reads CASSLVYSGDEQFF. CDR3 nucleotides: TGTGCCAGCAGCTTAGTTTATTCGGGCGATGAGCAGTTCTTC.